These 5 T cell receptor beta chains were sequenced from one sample in a study of blood T cells in healthy people across ages. A second PCR, run for about 7 to 11 cycles, used a sample-barcoded 5' primer plus a J-beta primer mix. TCRdb reanalysed the 5' RACE reads using MiXCR and keeps one entry per CDR3 protein. The data show about 1.1 million distinct CDR3 sequences, with roughly two fifths seen just once and around 14% held by the top ten. Sequenced sample: blood. These TCRs come from a man aged 18 to 29 in good health.

V is TRBV12-3 or TRBV12-4 and J is TRBJ1-4; the D gene is possibly TRBD1 (5 bases). The CDR3 runs to 14 residues. V lost 6 bases to trimming and J lost 1 base, with 9 bases between them. CDR3 amino acids: CASSRGETNEKLFF. The CDR3 coding sequence is TGTGCCAGCAGCCGGGGGGAAACTAATGAAAAACTGTTTTTT.

This clonotype showed up just a few times. The rearrangement joins TRBV3-1 to TRBJ2-1; tentative D call: TRBD2 (6 bases). V lost 4 bases, J lost 4 bases, and 14 bases lay in between. Germline V CDR1 and CDR2: LGHDT, YNNKEL (reference sequence). This CDR3 is 15 amino acids long. The CDR3 loop is CASSRGTLGYNEQFF. The CDR3 nucleotides read TGTGCCAGCAGCCGCGGGACCCTAGGGTACAATGAGCAGTTCTTC.

V is TRBV5-1 and J is TRBJ2-2; unclear D gene. The CDR3 is made up of 14 amino acids. V was pared by 4 bases and J by 2 bases, with 9 bases between. Per germline, CDR1 SGHRS and CDR2 YFSETQ. The CDR3 here is CASSPVSNTGELFF. The CDR3 bases are TGCGCCAGCAGCCCCGTGTCTAACACCGGGGAGCTGTTTTTT. The full variable domain, rest sourced from reference TRBV5-1 and TRBJ2-2, is KAGVTQTPRYLIKTRGQQVTLSCSPISGHRSVSWYQQTPGQGLQFLFEYFSETQRNKGNFPGRFSGRQFSNSRSEMNVSTLELGDSALYLCASSPVSNTGELFFGEGSRLTVL.

The sample holds a few counts of this clonotype. The chain couples TRBV9 to TRBJ1-2; D is ambiguous. CDR1 and CDR2 from the germline V gene are SGDLS and YYNGEE. This CDR3 region has 15 residues. Trimming shortened V by 0 bases and J by 4 bases, and 13 bases separated the two germline ends. CDR3 sequence: CASSVAALGTYGYTF. The CDR3 coding sequence is TGTGCCAGCAGCGTAGCGGCACTGGGAACCTATGGCTACACCTTC.

The chain couples TRBV4-3 to TRBJ1-4; the D is unclear. Trimming shortened V by 0 bases and J by 8 bases, and 16 bases separated the two germline ends. CDR1 is LGHNA and CDR2 is YSLEER in the germline V gene. The CDR3 totals 16 residues. The CDR3 here is CASSQDLSGIGEKLFF. Written as DNA, the CDR3 is TGCGCCAGCAGCCAAGATCTTAGCGGAATAGGGGAAAAACTGTTTTTT.